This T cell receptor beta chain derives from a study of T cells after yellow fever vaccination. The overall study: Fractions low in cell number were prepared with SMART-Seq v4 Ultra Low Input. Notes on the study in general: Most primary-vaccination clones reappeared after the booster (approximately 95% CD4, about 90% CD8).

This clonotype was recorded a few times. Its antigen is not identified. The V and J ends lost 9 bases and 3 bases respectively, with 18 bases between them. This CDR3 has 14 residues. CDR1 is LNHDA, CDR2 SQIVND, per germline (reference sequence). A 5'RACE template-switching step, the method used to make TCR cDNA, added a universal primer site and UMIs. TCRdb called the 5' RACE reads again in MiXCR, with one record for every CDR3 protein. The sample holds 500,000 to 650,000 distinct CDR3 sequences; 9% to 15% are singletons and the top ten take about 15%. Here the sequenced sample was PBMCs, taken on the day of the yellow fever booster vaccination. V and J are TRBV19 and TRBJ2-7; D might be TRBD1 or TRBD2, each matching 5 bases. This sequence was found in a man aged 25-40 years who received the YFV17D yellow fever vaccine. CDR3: CASLPGTLIYEQYF. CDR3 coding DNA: TGTGCCAGCCTCCCGGGGACCCTAATCTACGAGCAGTACTTC.